The 19 T cell receptor beta chains in this list originate from one sample, sequenced in a study of sequential checkpoint blockade in melanoma. Sample treatment: randomized to nivolumab then ipilimumab (arm A) or the reverse (arm B). Using immunoSEQ multiplex PCR, the repertoire was profiled, and TCRdb retains in-frame clones only, with some absent. The repertoire holds 7,500 to 8,500 clones, with around 60% as singletons. This sample comprised CD8+ T cells sorted from blood (inferred from file names), obtained from a patient given nivolumab and ipilimumab in sequence. The receptors shown here come from a human patient with melanoma. Some clones in this sample may be carry-over from other donors' samples.

The gene calls are TRBV5-3 and TRBJ1-1; the D gene is possibly TRBD1 (5 bases). TRBV5-3 is identified as an open reading frame with a role that is uncertain. This CDR3 is built from 14 residues. V lost 3 bases, J lost 3 bases, and 12 bases lay in between. The CDR3, as DNA: TGTGCCAGAAGCTGGACACCCGCCCACACTGAAGCTTTCTTT. It yields the protein CARSWTPAHTEAFF.

The CDR3 nucleotides are TGCGCCAGCAGCCCGGGGGGAGAGGGCTACACCTTC. Its protein product is CASSPGGEGYTF. This chain connects TRBV5-1 to TRBJ1-2; perhaps TRBD1 as D (5 bases). Germline loops: CDR1 SGHRS, CDR2 YFSETQ. V was cut by 4 bases and J by 8 bases, with 12 bases left in between. The CDR3 runs to 12 residues.

The rearrangement uses TRBV4-2 and TRBJ2-7; 7 positions match TRBD2. After removal of 4 bases from V and 3 bases from J, the junction contained 3 bases not matched to a gene. Germline CDR1 is LGHNA and CDR2 is YNFKEQ. The CDR3 totals 13 residues. CDR3 sequence (DNA): TGTGCCAGCAGCCCAGGGAGGGGCTACGAGCAGTACTTC. Protein sequence: CASSPGRGYEQYF.

This clone came up once. The chain is built from TRBV7-6 and TRBJ2-7; D perhaps matches TRBD1 (5 bases). The CDR3 totals 12 residues. CDR1 and CDR2 from the germline V gene are SGHVS and FNYEAQ. V lost 8 bases and J 3 bases, leaving 11 bases between the germline ends. This CDR3 reads CASGETGYEQYF. CDR3 DNA sequence: TGTGCCAGCGGTGAAACAGGCTACGAGCAGTACTTC.

The chain employs TRBV29-1 and TRBJ1-3; D is ambiguous. Per germline, CDR1 SQVTM and CDR2 ANQGSEA. The CDR3 is 16 residues long. Trimming left V 0 bases short and J 0 bases short, with 12 bases between. This CDR3 is CSVEDPRGRSGNTIYF. The CDR3 DNA follows: TGCAGCGTTGAAGATCCACGAGGGCGCTCTGGAAACACCATATATTTT.

This clone was counted a single time. The rearrangement links TRBV9 to TRBJ2-7; perhaps TRBD1 as D (6 bases). The germline V gene encodes CDR1 SGDLS and CDR2 YYNGEE. CDR3 length equals 14 residues. V was shortened by 3 bases and J by 2 bases, with 12 bases between the two germline ends. The DNA for the CDR3 is TGTGCCAGCAGCGACCGGGACACTACCTACGAGCAGTACTTC. Translating it yields CASSDRDTTYEQYF.

The chain joins TRBV15 to TRBJ1-4; possible D gene TRBD1, 5 bases. The CDR3 loop spans 16 amino acids. In germline, CDR1 is LNHNV, CDR2 YYDKDF (reference sequence). V lost 0 bases to trimming and J lost 4 bases, with 12 bases between them. The CDR3 nucleotides are TGTGCCACCAGCAGAGATGCGGGACTTATTAATGAAAAACTGTTTTTT. It is translated as CATSRDAGLINEKLFF.

V gene TRBV7-9 combines with J gene TRBJ1-2; TRBD1 matches at 9 bases. The V gene's germline CDR1 is SEHNR and CDR2 FQNEAQ (reference sequence). The ends lost 4 bases at V and 5 bases at J; junction bases unmatched: 14. This CDR3 has 17 amino acids. The CDR3 protein is CASSYNLKTGGNYGYTF. CDR3 bases: TGTGCCAGCAGCTACAACCTAAAGACAGGGGGAAATTATGGCTACACCTTC.

V usage is TRBV4-3 and J usage is TRBJ1-2; 7 nucleotides line up with TRBD1. Germline V gene data show CDR1 as LGHNA and CDR2 as YSLEER. V was clipped by 0 bases and J by 8 bases; unmatched bases: 3. CDR3 length: 13 amino acids. CDR3 amino acids: CASSQDRTGGYTF. For the CDR3, the DNA is TGCGCCAGCAGCCAAGACAGGACAGGCGGCTACACCTTC.

The table lists this clone with a few counts. The rearrangement joins TRBV5-1 to TRBJ1-1; no clear D. The CDR3 is 13 residues long. Trimming shortened V by 5 bases and J by 0 bases, and 8 bases separated the two germline ends. Germline V gene lookup returns CDR1 SGHRS and CDR2 YFSETQ. The CDR3: CASRIGVNTEAFF. Here the CDR3 DNA reads TGCGCCAGCAGGATAGGAGTGAACACTGAAGCTTTCTTT.

The chain employs TRBV5-1 and TRBJ2-7; TRBD1 matches 7 bases. The ends lost 3 bases at V and 5 bases at J; junction bases unmatched: 11. The CDR3 sequence is 15 residues long. Per germline, CDR1 SGHRS and CDR2 YFSETQ. The CDR3 nucleotides read TGCGCCAGCAGCTCCGGACAGGTCCTACCCGACGAGCAGTACTTC. This translates into CASSSGQVLPDEQYF.

This clone has a single count. The J gene is TRBJ1-3, the V gene TRBV9; 8 bases align to TRBD1. Losses at the gene ends were 3 bases for V and 0 bases for J; bases not matched to a gene: 5. This CDR3 has 16 residues. Germline CDR1 and CDR2: SGDLS and YYNGEE. The CDR3, as DNA: TGTGCCAGCAGCGGGACAGGGTCAAACTCTGGAAACACCATATATTTT. Its translation is CASSGTGSNSGNTIYF.

This clone was counted between two and nine times. The genes are TRBV2 and TRBJ1-5; D remains ambiguous. Per germline, CDR1 SNHLY and CDR2 FYNNEI. Trimming pared 4 bases from V and 4 bases from J, leaving 5 bases between. This CDR3 spans 12 amino acids. The CDR3 is CASSARNQPQHF. In DNA form, the CDR3 reads TGTGCCAGCAGTGCCAGGAATCAGCCCCAGCATTTT.

This clone was counted between two and nine times. The J gene is TRBJ1-2, the V gene TRBV7-2; possibly TRBD1 for D (5 bases). The CDR3 length is 14 residues. V was pared by 0 bases and J by 7 bases, with 12 bases between. Germline V gives CDR1 SGHTA, CDR2 FQGNSA. The CDR3 region has the DNA TGTGCCAGCAGCTTAGCAGGGGCCGGGCCTGGCTACACCTTC. Encoded protein: CASSLAGAGPGYTF.

The chain is built from TRBV6-1 and TRBJ2-7; 10 bases align to TRBD2. The V gene's germline CDR1 is MNHNS and CDR2 SASEGT. The CDR3 is 14 residues long. After removal of 5 bases from V and 4 bases from J, the junction contained 5 bases not matched to a gene. This CDR3 reads CASSPSGGHYEQYF. CDR3 nucleotide sequence: TGTGCCAGCAGTCCTAGCGGGGGACATTACGAGCAGTACTTC.

J is TRBJ1-1 and V is TRBV7-9; D unclear. The ends were cut back, 6 bases at V and 3 bases at J, with 17 bases in the middle. CDR3 length: 15 residues. Per the germline V gene, CDR1 is SEHNR and CDR2 is FQNEAQ (reference sequence). Here the CDR3 DNA reads TGTGCCAGCAGTTTGGAGGCCCTCGCGGACACTGAAGCTTTCTTT. Translating it yields CASSLEALADTEAFF. The whole variable domain, remainder taken from reference TRBV7-9 and TRBJ1-1, is DTGVSQNPRHKITKRGQNVTFRCDPISEHNRLYWYRQTLGQGPEFLTYFQNEAQLEKSRLLSDRFSAERPKGSFSTLEIQRTEQGDSAMYLCASSLEALADTEAFFGQGTRLTVV.

The chain uses TRBV29-1 and TRBJ2-7; 10 bases line up with TRBD1. This CDR3 is 14 amino acids long. V shed 6 bases, J shed 4 bases, and the junction held 9 bases outside the gene matches. Germline V CDR1 and CDR2: SQVTM, ANQGSEA. Here the CDR3 DNA reads TGCAGCGTCTGGGACAGGGGAACGGGGTACGAGCAGTACTTC. It is translated as CSVWDRGTGYEQYF.

This clone occurred a few times. A far larger clone is just one base off, so this is likely a read error. At the DNA level, this CDR3 is encoded by other sequences in the same sample as well. The genes are TRBV4-3 and TRBJ1-3; D unresolved. The germline V gene has CDR1 LGHNA and CDR2 YSLEER. This CDR3 is 17 amino acids long. DNA of the CDR3: TGCGCCAGCAGCCAACGGTACGGAGGCAGGACTGGAAACACCATCTATTTT. Translating gives CASSQRYGGRTGNTIYF.

The chain carries TRBV11-2 and TRBJ2-7; 7 bases fit TRBD1. There are 15 residues in the CDR3. Trimming cost V 1 base and J 7 bases; bases outside gene matches: 10. The germline V gene encodes CDR1 SGHAT and CDR2 FQNNGV. Here the CDR3 reads CASSLARGPRDEQYF. In DNA, the CDR3 is TGTGCCAGCAGCTTAGCTAGGGGGCCTCGGGATGAGCAGTACTTC. The whole variable domain, remainder taken from reference TRBV11-2 and TRBJ2-7, is EAGVAQSPRYKIIEKRQSVAFWCNPISGHATLYWYQQILGQGPKLLIQFQNNGVVDDSQLPKDRFSAERLKGVDSTLKIQPAKLEDSAVYLCASSLARGPRDEQYFGPGTRLTVT.